The clone carrying this T cell receptor (beta chain) came up a few times. Its antigen is unknown. These data originate in a study of T cells after yellow fever vaccination. Notes on the study in general: It was the secondary response that reached its peak faster, day 5 versus 15, but it was weaker.

It was through 5'RACE template switching that TCR cDNA was made, with a universal primer site and UMIs added. TCRdb itself ran the 5' RACE reads through MiXCR, one entry per CDR3 protein. Of 450,000 to 550,000 distinct CDR3 sequences listed, 21% were seen once; the top ten hold 15% to 20%. Looked up from germline, CDR1 is DFQATT and CDR2 is SNEGSKA (reference sequence). The V segment lost 6 bases and the J segment 0 bases; nucleotides outside the gene matches: 7. The CDR3 totals 15 residues. The chain joins TRBV20-1 to TRBJ2-1; 8 bases are shared with TRBD2. This clonotype was sampled from a man younger than 35 who received the YFV17D yellow fever vaccine. The sample consisted of PBMCs, taken approximately 22 days after the first yellow fever vaccination. Here the CDR3 reads CSAIRRGGSYNEQFF. The CDR3 nucleotides are TGCAGTGCCATCCGACGGGGGGGCTCCTACAATGAGCAGTTCTTC.